The source of this T cell receptor (beta chain) is a study of blood T cells in healthy people across ages. Study conclusions and caveats: Roughly linear age-related decline in beta diversity appeared, significant by age around 40.

A second about 6 to 11 cycle PCR used barcoded and J-beta primers. Each single sample gave us at least 3 million CDR3-containing paired-end reads. Via MiXCR, TCRdb re-called the 5' RACE reads, giving one row per CDR3 protein. The table has around 600,000 distinct CDR3 sequences, 40% to 55% seen once; the top ten hold 20% to 25%. CDR3 length equals 14 residues. V was cut by 4 bases and J by 2 bases, with 10 bases left in between. Germline CDR1 reads SGHVS; CDR2 reads FNYEAQ. A note on this clonotype: Its antigen is undetermined.

What was sequenced was blood. The receptor comes from an elderly man in good health. The chain recombines TRBV7-6 with TRBJ2-3; TRBD1 is a possible D gene (6 bases). The CDR3 sequence: CASSSRGHTDTQYF. DNA of the CDR3: TGTGCCAGCAGCTCCCGGGGACACACAGATACGCAGTATTTT.